Here is one T cell receptor (beta chain) with its context. The count of this clone is one. What this receptor recognizes is not known. It has no much larger one-base neighbor in the sample; base qualities were not kept. TCRbeta CDR3 regions were amplified from genomic DNA by means of the immunoSEQ Assay, a bias-controlled multiplex PCR. Turning to the authors' computational methods: The number of nucleated cells in each sample was estimated from the amplification of reference gene primers within the assay. To quantify the absolute abundance of each unique TCRbeta CDR3 rearrangement, sequence reads were collapsed and filtered. Productive Simpson clonality was computed per sample as the square root of Simpson's diversity index over productive rearrangements. Not all clones reach the TCRdb copy of this immuneACCESS table, which keeps in-frame sequences only. Checked studies attribute under half of the gap to unresolved V genes and leave the rest unexplained. V and J calls and clone size follow that table, whereas D and trimming were derived from the DNA. This sample comprises fewer than 150,000 clones, around 85% of them detected only once. The top ten clones comprise roughly 2.6% of the sample.

These data are taken from a study of blood T cell repertoires in COVID-19 (dated by TCRdb to about 2020). At the level of the whole study: Samples covering the acute and convalescent phases of COVID-19 were provided by collaborators in the United States, Italy and Spain. The material from the prospective study consisted of cDNA or gDNA derived from T cells, B-cell-depleted T cells, or PBMCs. Subjects who had been exposed to COVID-19, were actively infected with it, or had recovered from it provided the deeply sampled blood TCRbeta repertoires that made up the dataset. The repertoires were released in a freely available public database intended as a resource for research on the immune response to SARS-CoV-2. Samples were obtained from the ongoing ImmuneRACE study (first 160 participants) and from about 1,300 subjects provided by 6 global collaborators. Nearly every sample came with metadata listing a de-identified subject ID, COVID-19 status, age in years and sex. Where HLA class I and class II types were available, the types were taken from metadata supplied by the sample provider, not from assay-based typing.

The paper's findings and limits, for the study overall: Clinical and demographic metadata were provided uncurated, with the amount varying by source and participant.

Collaborating institutions collected whole blood in K2EDTA tubes following their own protocols. For TCRbeta analysis, collaborators shipped samples as frozen whole blood, isolated PBMCs, or DNA extracted from either of those sample types. The sequence came from a man aged 50 to 60 with acute or convalescent COVID-19. The source material was peripheral blood.

CDR3 sequence: CASSTGATNEKLFF. In nucleotide form, the sequence is TGTGCCAGCAGCACAGGAGCAACTAATGAAAAACTGTTTTTT. The sequence joins TRBV9 to TRBJ1-4; a tentative D match to TRBD1 spans 5 bases. The V and J ends are trimmed by 4 bases and 0 bases, leaving 7 bases between them. There are 14 amino acids in the CDR3, from cysteine to phenylalanine inclusive. This entry keeps only the CDR3 DNA: 42 bases, framed from base 1. From a lookup of the germline V gene, CDR1 and CDR2 are SGDLS and YYNGEE.